The 21 T cell receptor beta chains below come from one sample, sequenced in a study of vaccination and CD4 T cells after COVID-19 (dated 2022 in TCRdb). The intended sense of this specimen's treatment or condition label: approximately nine-day PBMC culture with coronavirus spike peptide pools or control peptides (ViraFEST assay). CD4+ T cells from unexposed donors were collected before the COVID-19 pandemic (2011-2018). For these receptors, no antigen is known. Library preparation employed PCR. Sequencing used an Illumina iSeq 100. TCR sequencing of DNA from cultured CD4+ T cells used the Oncomine TCR Beta short-read assay at the Johns Hopkins FTIC core. The public sequencing data were trimmed at Q25 with fastp and processed into clonotypes with MiXCR by TCRdb, which kept only in-frame beta chains. Duplicate CDR3 protein sequences are folded into a single record with the most common DNA and genes. The sample includes 8,500 to 10,000 distinct CDR3 sequences, with more than 35% observed a single time. Of the sample, over 10% falls within the top ten clones.

The specimen was CD4+ T cells from blood, cultured in vitro. The receptors were sampled from a human donor in good health.

The chain links TRBV5-8 to TRBJ1-1, with 10 bases fitting TRBD1. The V gene end was trimmed by 4 bases and the J gene end by 0 bases; junction bases not matched to a gene: 6. Germline CDR1 SGHTS, CDR2 YDEGEE. The CDR3 totals 16 residues. The chain's CDR3 is CASSRTGGNMNTEAFF. For the CDR3, the DNA is TGTGCCAGCAGCAGGACAGGGGGAAATATGAACACTGAAGCTTTCTTT.

This clonotype appeared a few times. The CDR3 DNA reads as TGTGCCAGCACGGCCCTAGCGGGCTCCTACGAGCAGTACTTC. It is translated as CASTALAGSYEQYF. This chain links TRBV6-1 with TRBJ2-7; 8 positions match TRBD2. The germline V gene has CDR1 MNHNS and CDR2 SASEGT. V gave up 7 bases and J gave up 0 bases; unmatched junction bases: 5. The CDR3 consists of 14 residues.

The chain employs TRBV20-1 and TRBJ2-1, with 9 bases aligning to TRBD2. CDR1 DFQATT and CDR2 SNEGSKA come from the germline V gene (reference sequence). The trim removed 0 bases at V and 3 bases at J, leaving 3 bases unmatched. The CDR3 contains 15 residues. CDR3 in DNA: TGCAGTGCTAGAGAGGGGACTAGCTTCTACAATGAGCAGTTCTTC. This gives the protein CSAREGTSFYNEQFF.

V and J are TRBV6-5 and TRBJ2-3, with 10 bases aligning to TRBD1. CDR3 length equals 16 residues. V lost 0 bases to trimming and J lost 4 bases; unmatched junction nucleotides: 4. From germline, CDR1 is MNHEY and CDR2 SVGAGI. CDR3 DNA: TGTGCCAGCAGTTACTCCGGGACAGGGGTCTCAGATACGCAGTATTTT. As protein: CASSYSGTGVSDTQYF.

This clonotype was seen a handful of times. This chain joins TRBV27 and TRBJ2-3; no firm D call. V was cut by 2 bases and J by 2 bases, with 11 bases left in between. This CDR3 is built from 15 residues. Germline CDR1 reads MNHEY; CDR2 reads SMNVEV (reference sequence). CDR3 protein: CASSLDGVATDTQYF. The CDR3 coding sequence is TGTGCCAGCAGTTTAGACGGCGTTGCCACAGATACGCAGTATTTT.

The gene calls are TRBV20-1 and TRBJ1-1; weak D call: TRBD1 (5 bases). This CDR3 is 13 amino acids long. Germline V gene sequence: CDR1 DFQATT, CDR2 SNEGSKA (reference sequence). The CDR3 DNA is TGCAGCGCCCCGACAGCTACGAACACTGAAGCTTTCTTT. This encodes CSAPTATNTEAFF.

This clonotype was counted between two and nine times. The chain carries TRBV25-1 and TRBJ1-2; 9 bases match TRBD1. CDR1 MGHDK and CDR2 SYGVNS come from the germline V gene. The V and J ends lost 6 bases and 6 bases, in that order; junction bases with no gene match: 5. CDR3 length equals 13 residues. CDR3 sequence: CASSRDRADGYTF. The CDR3 DNA reads as TGTGCCAGCAGCCGGGACAGGGCCGATGGCTACACCTTC.

This chain uses TRBV6-2 or TRBV6-3 with TRBJ2-4; D gene ambiguous. V lost 11 bases and J lost 5, with 19 bases in between. CDR1 is MNHEY, CDR2 SVGEGT, per germline. The CDR3 runs to 14 residues. The CDR3 nucleotides read TGTGCCGGCTACGAGAGGAGTTCCGAAAACATTCAGTACTTC. Translation gives CAGYERSSENIQYF.

This clonotype has only a few counts. This chain uses TRBV6-5 with TRBJ1-5; 9 nucleotides line up with TRBD1. This CDR3 comprises 14 residues. V lost 4 bases and J lost 6; bases outside the gene matches: 4. Germline assignment: CDR1 MNHEY and CDR2 SVGAGI. The CDR3 nucleotides are TGTGCCAGCAGTTTACAGGGGGCGCGTCAGCCCCAGCATTTT. This encodes CASSLQGARQPQHF.

The chain has TRBV20-1 and TRBJ2-3; 11 bases line up with TRBD2. V dropped 5 bases and J dropped 6; count of bases not matched to a gene: 4. This CDR3 is 13 amino acids long. From germline, CDR1 is DFQATT and CDR2 SNEGSKA (reference sequence). CDR3 protein: CSAYSGRVDTQYF. CDR3 coding DNA: TGCAGTGCTTATAGCGGGAGGGTTGATACGCAGTATTTT.

The chain links TRBV29-1 to TRBJ2-3; 7 bases match TRBD2. Germline loops: CDR1 SQVTM, CDR2 ANQGSEA. The J segment lost 3 bases and the V segment lost 4 bases, leaving 10 bases of the junction unmatched. The CDR3 loop spans 15 amino acids. The CDR3 reads CSVAGGGVSTDTQYF. CDR3 bases: TGCAGCGTTGCTGGGGGGGGGGTATCTACAGATACGCAGTATTTT.

The CDR3 reads CASSLDRGAETQYF. In nucleotides, the CDR3 is TGCGCCAGCAGCTTGGATCGGGGGGCAGAGACCCAGTACTTC. The chain combines TRBV5-1 with TRBJ2-5, with D possibly matching TRBD2 (7 bases). The CDR3 contains 14 residues. With 0 bases removed from V and 4 bases from J, the gap between germline ends came to 10 bases. CDR1 is SGHRS, CDR2 YFSETQ, per germline.

There are a few counts of this clonotype. The chain is built from TRBV6-1 and TRBJ1-2; D gene ambiguous. Germline V gene data show CDR1 as MNHNS and CDR2 as SASEGT. V lost 3 bases to trimming and J lost 8 bases, with 7 bases between them. This CDR3 has 11 residues. The CDR3 loop reads CASSDNVGYTF. CDR3 DNA sequence: TGTGCCAGCAGTGACAACGTGGGCTACACCTTC.

About this clonotype itself: One end of the junction fails to match germline, which may point to a read error. The chain recombines TRBV12-3 or TRBV12-4 with TRBJ2-7; weak D call: TRBD2 (6 bases). This CDR3 is 11 amino acids long. The CDR3 bases are TGCGCCAGCAGTGGAGGGTACGAGCAGTACTTC. This codes for CASSGGYEQYF.

This chain connects TRBV20-1 to TRBJ2-7; 10 bases fit TRBD2. CDR3 length: 15 residues. CDR1 and CDR2 (germline): DFQATT, SNEGSKA (reference sequence). V lost 1 base to trimming and J lost 3 bases; unmatched junction nucleotides: 6. The CDR3 DNA is TGCAGTGCTAGAGTAGTATCTAGCGGGAGCTACGAGCAGTACTTC. Its protein product is CSARVVSSGSYEQYF.

The chain recombines TRBV10-3 with TRBJ1-5; 7 positions match TRBD1. CDR1 ENHRY and CDR2 SYGVKD come from the germline V gene. This CDR3 is built from 16 residues. V lost 4 bases to trimming and J lost 2 bases; unmatched junction nucleotides: 8. The CDR3 coding sequence is TGTGCCATCAGTGTAGGGGGCGGTGGGGGCAATCAGCCCCAGCATTTT. This sequence encodes CAISVGGGGGNQPQHF.

V is TRBV27 and J is TRBJ1-2, with D maybe TRBD1 (6 bases). Per germline, CDR1 MNHEY and CDR2 SMNVEV (reference sequence). The ends were cut back, 2 bases at V and 5 bases at J, with 24 bases in the middle. The CDR3 spans 18 residues. The CDR3 is CASSLISHDRRPLYGYTF. The CDR3 nucleotides are TGTGCCAGCAGTTTAATTTCCCACGACAGGCGGCCATTATATGGCTACACCTTC.

This clonotype has more than one count but fewer than ten. V and J are TRBV28 and TRBJ1-5; D may be TRBD1 (5 bases). Between the trimmed V and J ends, which lost 8 bases and 5 bases, there was a span of 13 bases. Germline-derived CDR1 and CDR2 are MDHEN and SYDVKM. CDR3 length equals 13 residues. CDR3 amino acids: CASSGIRYQPQHF. CDR3 DNA: TGTGCCAGCTCAGGGATACGATATCAGCCCCAGCATTTT.

V usage is TRBV3-1 and J usage is TRBJ1-2; D may be TRBD1 (5 bases). V was cut by 5 bases and J by 4 bases, with 23 bases left in between. The CDR3 contains 17 residues. Per the germline V gene, CDR1 is LGHDT and CDR2 is YNNKEL (reference sequence). CDR3 region: CASSFLVDRKRAYGYTF. CDR3 coding DNA: TGTGCCAGCAGCTTCCTGGTAGACAGAAAGCGGGCCTATGGCTACACCTTC.

The chain employs TRBV6-1 and TRBJ2-5; D not certain. Germline lookup yields CDR1 MNHNS and CDR2 SASEGT. V was trimmed by 2 bases and J by 2 bases, leaving 12 bases between them. The CDR3 contains 15 residues. CDR3 nucleotide sequence: TGTGCCAGCAGTGAACTCGTGGGGTCGCAAGAGACCCAGTACTTC. Amino acid sequence: CASSELVGSQETQYF.

The J gene is TRBJ2-5, the V gene TRBV12-3 or TRBV12-4, with 10 bases identical to TRBD2. J gave up 4 bases and V 6 bases, and 5 bases lay outside the gene matches. The CDR3 is made up of 14 amino acids. CDR3 in DNA: TGTGCCAGCAGGGCTAGCGGGAGTCGAGAGACCCAGTACTTC. The encoded protein is CASRASGSRETQYF.